This T cell receptor (beta chain) stems from a study of T cell responses to AZD1222 COVID-19 vaccine. Study as a whole: The analysis combined second doses at about 4 or about 12 weeks.

Libraries were prepared by immunoSEQ multiplex PCR; TCRdb keeps only in-frame clonotypes and omits some of them. The sample has about 180,000 clones, over 80% seen once. The V gene lost 7 bases and the J gene lost 4 bases, with 14 bases spanning the gap. Germline V CDR1 and CDR2: SEHNR, FQNEAQ (reference sequence). The CDR3 is made up of 13 amino acids. The sequence came from an adult in good health. This chain joins TRBV7-9 and TRBJ2-7; possibly TRBD1 or TRBD2 for D (5 bases each). Sequencing was performed on peripheral blood, taken on day 0 of AZD1222 vaccination. CDR3 sequence reads: CASTTSWGYEQYF. The CDR3 region has the DNA TGTGCCAGCACCACTTCTTGGGGGTACGAGCAGTACTTC.